This entry features one T cell receptor beta chain sequence. Its cognate antigen has yet to be identified. The input lacks base qualities; no much larger clone sits a single base away. The sample comes from a study of OX40 agonist ivuxolimab in advanced cancers. Regarding the study in general: Ivuxolimab was a fully human IgG2 agonistic monoclonal antibody targeting the costimulatory receptor OX40 (CD134). Intravenous ivuxolimab was administered to patients every 2 weeks at six dose levels: 0.01, 0.1, 0.3, 1.5, 3 and 10 mg/kg. Of the roughly 52 dose-escalation patients, hepatocellular carcinoma was present in approximately 20, melanoma in some 15, renal cell carcinoma in 9 and head and neck cancer in 9. A male proportion of under 85% and a mean age of about 60 years, ranging from about 23 to 90, were recorded for the dose-escalation cohort. Prior anti-PD-1, anti-PD-L1 or anti-CTLA-4 therapy was permitted, and checkpoint inhibitors had been received by around 40% of dose-escalation patients. Partial responses were achieved by three dose-escalation patients, of whom one had hepatocellular carcinoma and two had cutaneous melanoma. Peripheral TCRbeta sequencing aimed to test whether ivuxolimab altered TCR sequence diversity and caused clonal T-cell expansion. The paper covers the monotherapy dose-escalation part of the phase I ivuxolimab trial, which included N of about 56 patients.

The trial excluded patients who had a history of autoimmune disease or were on systemic immunosuppression. Peripheral blood for TCR sequencing was drawn from every dose cohort at baseline, at cycle 4 day 1 and at cycle 7 day 1. The samples were drawn from a first-in-human, open-label, multicenter phase I dose-escalation trial of ivuxolimab. Adults with locally advanced or metastatic melanoma, renal cell carcinoma, hepatocellular carcinoma or head and neck squamous cell carcinoma were enrolled in the trial. CD4+ and CD8+ T cells were sorted separately from peripheral blood before TCR sequencing. Genomic DNA was isolated from the sorted cells so that the TCRbeta CDR3 region could be sequenced. TCRbeta CDR3 regions were sequenced using the immunoSEQ Assay. In TCRdb, the immuneACCESS table is reduced to in-frame sequences with V and J assigned. These tables do not hold every clone; where another copy was compared, an unresolved V gene accounts for under half, and the others remain unexplained. The sample table lists 70,000 to 80,000 clones, about 88% of them with a count of one. The top ten clones comprise 0.3% to 0.45% of the sample.

Study-wide conclusions, independent of this receptor: Clonal expansion of both CD4+ and CD8+ blood T cells was observed from baseline to week 6 at doses 0.1 to 3.0 mg/kg. After ivuxolimab, more expanded clones were found on average in CD8+ T cells than in CD4+ T cells. Which antigens the clonally expanded peripheral T cells were specific for was not determined. Partial responders in the 0.1-3.0 mg/kg groups had among the lowest normalized peripheral clonal expansion, especially among CD8+ T cells. Low levels of normalized T-cell clonal expansion were also seen in some patients who did not respond.

The TCR comes from an adult with an advanced solid tumor such as melanoma, head and neck, liver or kidney cancer. Sequences were derived from CD4+ or CD8+ T cells sorted from blood, sampled in a trial of the OX40 agonist ivuxolimab.

Here the CDR3 is given as CASSRTGWYEQYF. The nucleotides are TGTGCCAGTAGTAGGACGGGCTGGTACGAGCAGTACTTC. The rearrangement combines TRBV19 with TRBJ2-5; the D gene cannot be resolved reliably. The assigned J gene may be wrong: the sequence end matches TRBJ2-7 better. CDR1 and CDR2, looked up from the germline V gene (reference sequence), are LNHDA and SQIVND. The cysteine opens and the phenylalanine closes a CDR3 of 13 amino acids. The sequence is cut down to CDR3 DNA, 39 bases in frame from base 1.